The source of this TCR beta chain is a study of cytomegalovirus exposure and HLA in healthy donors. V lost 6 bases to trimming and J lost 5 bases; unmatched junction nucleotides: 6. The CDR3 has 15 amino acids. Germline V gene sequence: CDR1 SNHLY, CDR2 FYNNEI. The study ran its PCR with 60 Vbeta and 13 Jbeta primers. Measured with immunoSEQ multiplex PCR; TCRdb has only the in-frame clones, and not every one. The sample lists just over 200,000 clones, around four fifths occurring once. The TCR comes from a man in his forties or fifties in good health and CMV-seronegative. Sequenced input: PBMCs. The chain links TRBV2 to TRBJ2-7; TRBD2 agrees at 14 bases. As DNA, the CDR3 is TGTGCCAGCAGAAGACTAGCGGGAGGGCCCAACGAGCAGTACTTC. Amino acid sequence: CASRRLAGGPNEQYF.